This T cell receptor beta chain emerged from a study of T cell responses to AZD1222 COVID-19 vaccine. This clone was seen a single time. This CDR3 has 15 amino acids. Germline-derived CDR1 and CDR2 are MNHEY and SMNVEV (reference sequence). V was shortened by 6 bases and J by 1 base, with 16 bases between the two germline ends. Libraries were prepared by immunoSEQ multiplex PCR; TCRdb keeps only in-frame clonotypes and omits some of them. The table records about 150,000 clones, 80% to 90% of them present only once. V usage is TRBV27 and J usage is TRBJ2-7, with TRBD2 as a possible D gene (5 bases). This material consisted of peripheral blood, taken on day 0 of AZD1222 vaccination. The sequence derives from an adult in good health. CDR3 DNA: TGTGCCAGCAGCCGCCGAGCGGACGGTTCCTACGAGCAGTACTTC. The encoded protein is CASSRRADGSYEQYF.